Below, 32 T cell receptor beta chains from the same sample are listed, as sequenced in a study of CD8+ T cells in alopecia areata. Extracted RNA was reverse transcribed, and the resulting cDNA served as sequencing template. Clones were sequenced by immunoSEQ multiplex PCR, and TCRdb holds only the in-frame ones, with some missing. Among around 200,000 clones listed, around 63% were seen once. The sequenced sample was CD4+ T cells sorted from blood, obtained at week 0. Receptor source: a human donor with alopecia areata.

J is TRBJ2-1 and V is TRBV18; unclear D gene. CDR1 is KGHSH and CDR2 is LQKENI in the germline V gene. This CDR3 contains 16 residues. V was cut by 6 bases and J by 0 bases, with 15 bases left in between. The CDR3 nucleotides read TGTGCCAGCTCTCGACCGGTTATGAGCTCCTACAATGAGCAGTTCTTC. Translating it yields CASSRPVMSSYNEQFF.

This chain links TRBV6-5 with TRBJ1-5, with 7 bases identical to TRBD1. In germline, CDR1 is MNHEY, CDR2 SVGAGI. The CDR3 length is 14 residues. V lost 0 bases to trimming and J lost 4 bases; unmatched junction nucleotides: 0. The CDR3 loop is CASSYSGQNQPQHF. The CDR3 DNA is TGTGCCAGCAGTTACTCGGGACAGAATCAGCCCCAGCATTTT.

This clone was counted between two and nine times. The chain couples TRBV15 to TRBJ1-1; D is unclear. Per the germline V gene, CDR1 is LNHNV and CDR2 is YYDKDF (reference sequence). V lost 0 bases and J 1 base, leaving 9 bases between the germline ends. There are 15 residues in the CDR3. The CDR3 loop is CATSRDYGSNTEAFF. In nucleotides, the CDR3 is TGTGCCACCAGCAGAGATTACGGATCGAACACTGAAGCTTTCTTT.

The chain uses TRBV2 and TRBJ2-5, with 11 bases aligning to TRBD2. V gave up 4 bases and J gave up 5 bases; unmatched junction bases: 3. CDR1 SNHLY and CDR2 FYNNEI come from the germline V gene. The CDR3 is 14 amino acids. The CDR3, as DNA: TGTGCCAGCAGTGTAGCGGGGGGGCTGGAGACCCAGTACTTC. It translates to CASSVAGGLETQYF.

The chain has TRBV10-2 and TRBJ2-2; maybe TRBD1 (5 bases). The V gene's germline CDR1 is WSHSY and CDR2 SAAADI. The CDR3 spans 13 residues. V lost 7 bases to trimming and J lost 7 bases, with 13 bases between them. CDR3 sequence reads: CASTPGMNGELFF. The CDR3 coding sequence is TGCGCCAGCACTCCAGGGATGAACGGGGAGCTGTTTTTT.

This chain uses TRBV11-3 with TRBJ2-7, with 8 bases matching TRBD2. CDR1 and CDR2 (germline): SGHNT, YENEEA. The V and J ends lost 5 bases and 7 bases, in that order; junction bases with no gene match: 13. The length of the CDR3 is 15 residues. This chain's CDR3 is CASSPALLAAREQYF. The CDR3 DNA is TGTGCCAGCAGCCCGGCATTACTAGCGGCTAGGGAGCAGTACTTC.

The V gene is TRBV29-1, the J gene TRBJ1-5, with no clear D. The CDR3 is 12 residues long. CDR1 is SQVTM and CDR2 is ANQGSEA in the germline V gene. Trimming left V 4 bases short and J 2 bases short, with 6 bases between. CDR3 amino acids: CSVVEGNQPQHF. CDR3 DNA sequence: TGCAGCGTTGTGGAGGGCAATCAGCCCCAGCATTTT. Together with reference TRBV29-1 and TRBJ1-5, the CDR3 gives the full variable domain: SAVISQKPSRDICQRGTSLTIQCQVDSQVTMMFWYRQQPGQSLTLIATANQGSEATYESGFVIDKFPISRPNLTFSTLTVSNMSPEDSSIYLCSVVEGNQPQHFGDGTRLSIL.

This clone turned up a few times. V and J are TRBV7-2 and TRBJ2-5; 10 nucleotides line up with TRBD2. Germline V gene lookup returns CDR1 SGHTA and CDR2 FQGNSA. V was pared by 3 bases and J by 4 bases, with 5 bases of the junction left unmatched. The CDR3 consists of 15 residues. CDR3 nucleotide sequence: TGTGCCAGCAGCTTGAGCGGGGGGGCCTTAGAGACCCAGTACTTC. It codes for CASSLSGGALETQYF.

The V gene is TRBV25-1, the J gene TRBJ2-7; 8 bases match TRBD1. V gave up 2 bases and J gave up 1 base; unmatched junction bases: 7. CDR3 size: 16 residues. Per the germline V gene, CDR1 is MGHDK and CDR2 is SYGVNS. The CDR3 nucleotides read TGTGCCAGCAGTGAAACCGGGACAGGTCAATCCTACGAGCAGTACTTC. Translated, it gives CASSETGTGQSYEQYF.

CDR3: CASSPQREKTDTQYF. As DNA, the CDR3 is TGCGCCAGTTCACCTCAGCGCGAAAAAACAGATACGCAGTATTTT. V usage is TRBV5-1 and J usage is TRBJ2-3; D call uncertain. The germline V gene has CDR1 SGHRS and CDR2 YFSETQ. The V and J ends lost 8 bases and 3 bases respectively, with 19 bases between them. CDR3 length equals 15 residues.

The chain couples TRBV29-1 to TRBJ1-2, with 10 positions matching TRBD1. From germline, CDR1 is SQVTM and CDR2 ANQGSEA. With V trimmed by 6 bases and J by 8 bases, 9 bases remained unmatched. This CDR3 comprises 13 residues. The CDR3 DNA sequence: TGCAGCGTCGTCCTGAGGGACAGGGGCGGCTACACCTTC. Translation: CSVVLRDRGGYTF.

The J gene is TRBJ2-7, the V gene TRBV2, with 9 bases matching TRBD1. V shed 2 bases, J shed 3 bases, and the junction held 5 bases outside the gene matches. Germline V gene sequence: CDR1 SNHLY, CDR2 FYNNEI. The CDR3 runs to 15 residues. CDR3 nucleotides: TGTGCCAGCAGTGAATTGGGGACAGGGAGCTACGAGCAGTACTTC. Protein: CASSELGTGSYEQYF.

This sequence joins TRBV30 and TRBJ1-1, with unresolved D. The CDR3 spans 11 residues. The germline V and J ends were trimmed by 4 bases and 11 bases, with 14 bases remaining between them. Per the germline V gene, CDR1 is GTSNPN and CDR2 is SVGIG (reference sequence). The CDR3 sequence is CAWNRPSRAFF. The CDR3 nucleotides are TGTGCCTGGAACCGCCCCTCGCGGGCTTTCTTT.

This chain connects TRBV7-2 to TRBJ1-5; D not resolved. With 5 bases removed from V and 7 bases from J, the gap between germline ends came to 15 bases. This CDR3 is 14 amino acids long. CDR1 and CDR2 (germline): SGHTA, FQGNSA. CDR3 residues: CASSPRTGGQPQHF. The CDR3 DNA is TGTGCCAGCAGCCCGAGGACCGGAGGCCAGCCCCAGCATTTT. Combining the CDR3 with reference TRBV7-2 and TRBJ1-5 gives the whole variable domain GAGVSQSPSNKVTEKGKDVELRCDPISGHTALYWYRQSLGQGLEFLIYFQGNSAPDKSGLPSDRFSAERTGGSVSTLTIQRTQQEDSAVYLCASSPRTGGQPQHFGDGTRLSIL.

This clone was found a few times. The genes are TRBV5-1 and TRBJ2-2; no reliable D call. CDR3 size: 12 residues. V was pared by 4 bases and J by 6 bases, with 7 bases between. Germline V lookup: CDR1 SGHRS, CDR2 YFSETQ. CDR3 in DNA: TGCGCCAGCAGCATCGGGTCCGGGGAGCTGTTTTTT. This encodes CASSIGSGELFF.

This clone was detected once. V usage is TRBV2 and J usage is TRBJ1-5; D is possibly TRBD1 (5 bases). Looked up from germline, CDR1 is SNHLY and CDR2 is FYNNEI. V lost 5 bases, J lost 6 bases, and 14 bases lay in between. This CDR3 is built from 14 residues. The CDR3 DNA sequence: TGTGCCAGCAGTCGGGGCCCTAGGGGTCAGCCCCAGCATTTT. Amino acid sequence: CASSRGPRGQPQHF.

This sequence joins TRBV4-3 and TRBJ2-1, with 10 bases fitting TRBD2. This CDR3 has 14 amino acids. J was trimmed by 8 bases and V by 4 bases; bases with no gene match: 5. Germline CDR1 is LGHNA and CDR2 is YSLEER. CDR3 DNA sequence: TGCGCCAGCAGCCTCAGCGGGGGGGCGTATGAGCAGTTCTTC. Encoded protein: CASSLSGGAYEQFF.

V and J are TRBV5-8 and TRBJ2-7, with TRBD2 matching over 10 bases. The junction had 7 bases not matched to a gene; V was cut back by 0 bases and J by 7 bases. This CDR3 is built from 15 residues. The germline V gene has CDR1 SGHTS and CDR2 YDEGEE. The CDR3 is CASSLELAGLWEQYF. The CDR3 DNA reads TGTGCCAGCAGCTTGGAACTAGCGGGATTGTGGGAGCAGTACTTC. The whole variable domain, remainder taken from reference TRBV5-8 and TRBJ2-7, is EAGVTQSPTHLIKTRGQQATLRCSPISGHTSVYWYQQALGLGLQFLLWYDEGEERNRGNFPPRFSGRQFPNYSSELNVNALELEDSALYLCASSLELAGLWEQYFGPGTRLTVT.

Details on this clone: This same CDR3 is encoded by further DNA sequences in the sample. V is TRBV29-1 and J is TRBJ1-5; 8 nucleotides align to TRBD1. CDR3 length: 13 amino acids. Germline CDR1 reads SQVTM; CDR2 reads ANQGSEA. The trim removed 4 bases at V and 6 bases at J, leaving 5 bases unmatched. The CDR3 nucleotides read TGCAGCGTTGGCACAGGGGGTAGTCAGCCCCAGCATTTT. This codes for CSVGTGGSQPQHF.

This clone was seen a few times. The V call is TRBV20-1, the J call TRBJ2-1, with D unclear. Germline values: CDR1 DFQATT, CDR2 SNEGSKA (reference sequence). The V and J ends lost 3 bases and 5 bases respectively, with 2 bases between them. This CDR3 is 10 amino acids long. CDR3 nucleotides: TGCAGTGCTAGCGACAATGAGCAGTTCTTC. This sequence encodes CSASDNEQFF.

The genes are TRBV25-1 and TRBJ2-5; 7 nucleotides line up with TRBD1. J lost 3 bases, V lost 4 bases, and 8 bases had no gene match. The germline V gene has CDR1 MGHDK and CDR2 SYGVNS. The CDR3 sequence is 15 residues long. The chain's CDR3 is CASSAPGQLKETQYF. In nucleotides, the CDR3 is TGTGCCAGCAGTGCCCCGGGACAGCTTAAAGAGACCCAGTACTTC. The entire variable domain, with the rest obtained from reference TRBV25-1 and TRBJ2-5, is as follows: EADIYQTPRYLVIGTGKKITLECSQTMGHDKMYWYQQDPGMELHLIHYSYGVNSTEKGDLSSESTVSRIRTEHFPLTLESARPSHTSQYLCASSAPGQLKETQYFGPGTRLLVL.

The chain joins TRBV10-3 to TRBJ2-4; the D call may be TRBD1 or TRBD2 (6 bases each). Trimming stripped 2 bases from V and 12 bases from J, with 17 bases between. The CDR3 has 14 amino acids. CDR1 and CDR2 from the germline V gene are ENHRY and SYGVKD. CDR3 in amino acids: CAISETLPGEAQYF. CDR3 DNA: TGTGCCATCAGTGAGACCCTCCCAGGGGAGGCTCAGTACTTC.

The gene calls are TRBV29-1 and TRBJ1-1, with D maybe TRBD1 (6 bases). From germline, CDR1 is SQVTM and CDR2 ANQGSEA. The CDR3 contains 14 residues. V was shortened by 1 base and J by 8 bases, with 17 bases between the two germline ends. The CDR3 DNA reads TGCAGCGTTGAAGTTTTGGCGGAGGGGACAGAAGCTTTCTTT. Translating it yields CSVEVLAEGTEAFF.

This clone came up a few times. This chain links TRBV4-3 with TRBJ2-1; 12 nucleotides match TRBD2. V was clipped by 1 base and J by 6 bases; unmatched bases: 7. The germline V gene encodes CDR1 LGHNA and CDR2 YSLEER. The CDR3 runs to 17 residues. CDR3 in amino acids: CASSQVSGLAGINEQFF. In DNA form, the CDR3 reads TGCGCCAGCAGCCAAGTATCCGGACTAGCGGGGATCAATGAGCAGTTCTTC.

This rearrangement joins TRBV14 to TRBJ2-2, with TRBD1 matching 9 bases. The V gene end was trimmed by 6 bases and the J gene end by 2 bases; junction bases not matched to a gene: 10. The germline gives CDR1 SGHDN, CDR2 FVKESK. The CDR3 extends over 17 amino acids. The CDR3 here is CASRGNRGLYNTGELFF. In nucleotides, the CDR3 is TGTGCCAGCAGGGGAAACAGGGGGCTCTATAACACCGGGGAGCTGTTTTTT.

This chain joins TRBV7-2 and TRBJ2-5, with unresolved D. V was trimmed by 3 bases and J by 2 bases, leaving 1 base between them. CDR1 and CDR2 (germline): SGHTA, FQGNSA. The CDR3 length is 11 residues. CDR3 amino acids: CASSFQETQYF. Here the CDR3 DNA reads TGTGCCAGCAGCTTTCAAGAGACCCAGTACTTC. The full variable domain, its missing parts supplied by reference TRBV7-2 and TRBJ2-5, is GAGVSQSPSNKVTEKGKDVELRCDPISGHTALYWYRQSLGQGLEFLIYFQGNSAPDKSGLPSDRFSAERTGGSVSTLTIQRTQQEDSAVYLCASSFQETQYFGPGTRLLVL.

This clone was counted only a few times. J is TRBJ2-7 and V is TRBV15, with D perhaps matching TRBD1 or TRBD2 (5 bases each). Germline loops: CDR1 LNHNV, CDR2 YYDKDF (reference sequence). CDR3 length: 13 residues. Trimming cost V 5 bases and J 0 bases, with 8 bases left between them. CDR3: CATSLGTSYEQYF. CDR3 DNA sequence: TGTGCCACCAGCCTCGGGACCTCCTACGAGCAGTACTTC.

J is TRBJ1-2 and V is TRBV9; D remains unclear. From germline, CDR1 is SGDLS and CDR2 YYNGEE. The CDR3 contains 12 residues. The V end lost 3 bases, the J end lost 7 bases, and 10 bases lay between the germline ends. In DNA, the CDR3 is TGTGCCAGCAGCGGGATTCGTGGTGGCTACACCTTC. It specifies CASSGIRGGYTF.

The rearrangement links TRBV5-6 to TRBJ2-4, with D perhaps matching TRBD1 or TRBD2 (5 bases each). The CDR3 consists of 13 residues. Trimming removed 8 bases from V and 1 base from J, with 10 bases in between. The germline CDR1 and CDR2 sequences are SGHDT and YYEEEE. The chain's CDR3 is CASSREAKNIQYF. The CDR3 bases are TGTGCCAGTAGCAGGGAGGCCAAAAACATTCAGTACTTC.

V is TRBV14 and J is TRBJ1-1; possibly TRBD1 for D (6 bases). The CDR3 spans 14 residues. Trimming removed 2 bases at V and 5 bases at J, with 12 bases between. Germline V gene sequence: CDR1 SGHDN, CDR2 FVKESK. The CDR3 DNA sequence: TGTGCCAGCAGCCAAAAGGTCAGGGGAACTGAAGCTTTCTTT. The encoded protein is CASSQKVRGTEAFF.

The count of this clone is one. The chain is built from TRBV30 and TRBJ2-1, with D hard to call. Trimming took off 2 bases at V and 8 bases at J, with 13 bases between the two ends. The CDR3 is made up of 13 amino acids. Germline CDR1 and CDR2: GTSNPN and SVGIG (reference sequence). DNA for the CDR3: TGTGCCTGGAGTTATGACAAGCCCCATGAGCAGTTCTTC. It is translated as CAWSYDKPHEQFF.

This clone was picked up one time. The CDR3 reads CSVERDRRGTEAFF. CDR3 nucleotide sequence: TGCAGCGTTGAGCGGGACAGGAGGGGAACTGAAGCTTTCTTT. V gene TRBV29-1 combines with J gene TRBJ1-1, with 8 positions matching TRBD1. The V segment lost 3 bases and the J segment 5 bases; nucleotides outside the gene matches: 8. Germline lookup yields CDR1 SQVTM and CDR2 ANQGSEA. The CDR3 length is 14 residues. Full variable domain (missing parts from reference TRBV29-1 and TRBJ1-1): SAVISQKPSRDICQRGTSLTIQCQVDSQVTMMFWYRQQPGQSLTLIATANQGSEATYESGFVIDKFPISRPNLTFSTLTVSNMSPEDSSIYLCSVERDRRGTEAFFGQGTRLTVV.